The rows below give T cell receptor beta chains drawn from one sample of a study of T cells in Graves' hyperthyroidism and ophthalmopathy. TCRdb recomputed calls from the multiplex PCR reads with MiXCR, one row per CDR3 protein. The sample shows approximately 610,000 distinct CDR3 sequences, 16% of them seen only once. Material: blood. The receptors derive from a woman aged 18-29 years with Graves' hyperthyroidism. Both conserved end residues are part of each CDR3. D genes are given only for firm matches. Expanded clones get a size class; other rows say once, few or many, or leave the size out.

NA	TRBJ2-1	TRBV30	NA	TGTGCCTGGAGTACGGGGCTCAATGAGCAGTTCTTC	CAWSTGLNEQFF
NA	TRBJ1-1	TRBV12-3/TRBV12-4	NA	TGTGCCAGCAAGCCAGTTAAACCCGGGGGCGCGGGCACTGAAGCTTTCTTT	CASKPVKPGGAGTEAFF
NA	TRBJ2-2	TRBV19	NA	TGTGCCAGTAGTATAGGCAGGGGTGGCACCGGGGAGCTGTTTTTT	CASSIGRGGTGELFF
NA	TRBJ2-3	TRBV27	few	TGTGCCAGCAGTTTATGGTCCCAGAACACAGATACGCAGTATTTT	CASSLWSQNTDTQYF
TRBD1	TRBJ1-2	TRBV5-1	few	TGCGCCAGCAGCTCAGACAGGGGACGACTCTATGGCTACACCTTC	CASSSDRGRLYGYTF
NA	TRBJ1-2	TRBV28	many	TGTGCCAGCAGTTTACCCAGGGGAGCTAACTATGGCTACACCTTC	CASSLPRGANYGYTF
NA	TRBJ1-4	TRBV7-9	NA	TGTGCCAGCAGCTTCGGGACACCCTTGGGAAAACTGTTTTTT	CASSFGTPLGKLFF
NA	TRBJ1-5	TRBV20-1	NA	TGCAGTGCTGCGGACGGCTATAGCAATCGGCCCCAGCATTTT	CSAADGYSNRPQHF
TRBD2	TRBJ2-3	TRBV6-1	few	TGTGCCAGCACTAAGCGGGGGGGGCCCCCAGATACGCAGTATTTT	CASTKRGGPPDTQYF
NA	TRBJ2-3	TRBV7-3	NA	TGTGCCAGCAGCTTAACTCCGGCTAGCGGCACAGATACGCAGTATTTT	CASSLTPASGTDTQYF
TRBD1	TRBJ2-5	TRBV25-1	once	TGTGCCAGCAGTGACGACAGGGCGTACCAAGAGACCCAGTACTTC	CASSDDRAYQETQYF